This T cell receptor beta chain stems from a study of cytomegalovirus exposure and HLA in healthy donors. This PCR relied on a set of 60 Vbeta primers and 13 Jbeta primers. Clones were read by immunoSEQ multiplex PCR, and TCRdb kept only the in-frame ones, dropping some. The data hold roughly 120,000 clones, with roughly 73% observed a single time. Trimming left V 6 bases short and J 1 base short, with 10 bases between. In germline, CDR1 is SGHTA, CDR2 FQGNSA. This CDR3 region has 14 residues. The sample holds a few counts of this clone. The source material was PBMCs. V gene TRBV7-2 combines with J gene TRBJ1-5; D ambiguous. The TCR was taken from a man between 60 and 75 years old in good health and CMV-seropositive. CDR3 protein: CASRGSGSNQPQHF. The CDR3 bases are TGTGCCAGCAGAGGGTCGGGGAGCAATCAGCCCCAGCATTTT.